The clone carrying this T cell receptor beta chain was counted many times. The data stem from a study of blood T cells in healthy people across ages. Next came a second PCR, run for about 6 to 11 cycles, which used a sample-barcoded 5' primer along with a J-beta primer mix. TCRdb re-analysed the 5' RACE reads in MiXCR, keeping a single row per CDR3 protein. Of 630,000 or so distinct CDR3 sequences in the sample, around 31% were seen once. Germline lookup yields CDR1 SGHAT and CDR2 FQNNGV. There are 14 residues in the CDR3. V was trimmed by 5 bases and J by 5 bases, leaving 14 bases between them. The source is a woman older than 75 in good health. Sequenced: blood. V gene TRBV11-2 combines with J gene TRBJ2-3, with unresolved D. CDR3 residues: CASSLPHGEDTQYF. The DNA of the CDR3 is TGTGCCAGCAGCCTTCCGCATGGCGAAGATACGCAGTATTTT.